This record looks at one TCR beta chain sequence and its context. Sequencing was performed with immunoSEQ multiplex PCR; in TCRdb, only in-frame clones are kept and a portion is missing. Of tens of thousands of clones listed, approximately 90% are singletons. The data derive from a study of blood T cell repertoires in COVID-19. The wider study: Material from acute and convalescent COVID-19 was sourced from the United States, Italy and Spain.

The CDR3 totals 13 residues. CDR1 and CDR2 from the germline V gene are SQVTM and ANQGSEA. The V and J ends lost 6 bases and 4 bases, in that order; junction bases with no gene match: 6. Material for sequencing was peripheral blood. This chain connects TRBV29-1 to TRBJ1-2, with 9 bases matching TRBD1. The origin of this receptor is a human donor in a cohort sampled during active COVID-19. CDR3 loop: CSVLLGQGYGYTF. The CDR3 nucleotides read TGCAGCGTGCTATTGGGACAGGGCTATGGCTACACCTTC.